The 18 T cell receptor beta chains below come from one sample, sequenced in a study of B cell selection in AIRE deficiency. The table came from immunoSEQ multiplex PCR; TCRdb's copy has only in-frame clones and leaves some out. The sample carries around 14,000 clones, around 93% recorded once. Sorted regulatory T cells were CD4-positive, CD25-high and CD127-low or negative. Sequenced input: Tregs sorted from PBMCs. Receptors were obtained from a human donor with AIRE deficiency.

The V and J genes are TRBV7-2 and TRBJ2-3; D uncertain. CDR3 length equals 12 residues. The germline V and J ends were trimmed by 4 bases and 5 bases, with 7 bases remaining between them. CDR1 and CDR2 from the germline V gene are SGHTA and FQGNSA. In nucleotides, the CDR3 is TGTGCCAGCAGCTCCAGGATAGATACGCAGTATTTT. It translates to CASSSRIDTQYF.

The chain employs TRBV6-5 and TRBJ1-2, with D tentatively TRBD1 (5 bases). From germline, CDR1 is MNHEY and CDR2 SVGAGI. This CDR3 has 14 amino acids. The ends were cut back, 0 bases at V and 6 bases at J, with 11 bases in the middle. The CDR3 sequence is CASSYSGRAHGYTF. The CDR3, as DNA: TGTGCCAGCAGTTACTCGGGCAGGGCCCATGGCTACACCTTC.

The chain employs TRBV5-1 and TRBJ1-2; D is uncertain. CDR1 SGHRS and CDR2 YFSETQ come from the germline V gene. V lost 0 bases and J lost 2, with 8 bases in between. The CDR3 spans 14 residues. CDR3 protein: CASSLGAVNYGYTF. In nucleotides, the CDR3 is TGCGCCAGCAGCTTGGGGGCAGTCAACTATGGCTACACCTTC.

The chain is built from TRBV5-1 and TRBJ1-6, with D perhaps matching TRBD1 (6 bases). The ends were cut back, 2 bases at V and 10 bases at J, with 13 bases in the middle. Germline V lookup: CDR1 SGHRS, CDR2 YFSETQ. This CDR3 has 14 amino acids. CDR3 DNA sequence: TGCGCCAGCAGCTTCCAGGGGTCAGGATCACCCCTCCACTTT. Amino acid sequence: CASSFQGSGSPLHF. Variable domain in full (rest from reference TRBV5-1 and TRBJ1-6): KAGVTQTPRYLIKTRGQQVTLSCSPISGHRSVSWYQQTPGQGLQFLFEYFSETQRNKGNFPGRFSGRQFSNSRSEMNVSTLELGDSALYLCASSFQGSGSPLHFGNGTRLTVT.

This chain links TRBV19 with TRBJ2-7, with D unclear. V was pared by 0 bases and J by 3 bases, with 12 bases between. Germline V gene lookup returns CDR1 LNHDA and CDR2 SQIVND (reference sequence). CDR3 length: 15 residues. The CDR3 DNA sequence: TGTGCCAGTAGTATAGATACGGCCGGTTACTACGAGCAGTACTTC. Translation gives CASSIDTAGYYEQYF. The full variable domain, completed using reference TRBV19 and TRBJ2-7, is DGGITQSPKYLFRKEGQNVTLSCEQNLNHDAMYWYRQDPGQGLRLIYYSQIVNDFQKGDIAEGYSVSREKKESFPLTVTSAQKNPTAFYLCASSIDTAGYYEQYFGPGTRLTVT.

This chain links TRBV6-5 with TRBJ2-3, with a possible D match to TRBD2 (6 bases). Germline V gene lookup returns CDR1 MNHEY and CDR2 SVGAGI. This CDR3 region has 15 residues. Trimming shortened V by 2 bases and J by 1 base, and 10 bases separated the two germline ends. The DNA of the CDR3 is TGTGCCAGCAGTTACCCTAGACTAGGCACAGATACGCAGTATTTT. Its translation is CASSYPRLGTDTQYF.

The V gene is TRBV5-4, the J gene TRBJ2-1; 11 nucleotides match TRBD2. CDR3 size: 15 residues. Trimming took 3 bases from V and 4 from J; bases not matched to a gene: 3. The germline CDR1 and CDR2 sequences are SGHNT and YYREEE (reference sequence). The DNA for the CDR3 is TGTGCCAGCAGCTGGGGACTAGCGGATTACAATGAGCAGTTCTTC. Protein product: CASSWGLADYNEQFF.

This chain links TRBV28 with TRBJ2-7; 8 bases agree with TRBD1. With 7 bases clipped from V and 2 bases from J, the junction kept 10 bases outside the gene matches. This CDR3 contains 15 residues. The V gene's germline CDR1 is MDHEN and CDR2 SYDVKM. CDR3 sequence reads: CASNLRDRFTYEQYF. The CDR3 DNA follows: TGTGCCAGCAACCTCCGGGACAGGTTCACCTACGAGCAGTACTTC.

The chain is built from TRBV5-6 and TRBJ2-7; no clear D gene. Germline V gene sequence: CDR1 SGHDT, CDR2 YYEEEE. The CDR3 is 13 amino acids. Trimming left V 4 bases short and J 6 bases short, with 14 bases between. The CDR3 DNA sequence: TGTGCCAGCAGCCCTCCCACGGCTGCCGAGCAGTACTTC. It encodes CASSPPTAAEQYF. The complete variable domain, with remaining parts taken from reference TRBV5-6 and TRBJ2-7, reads DAGVTQSPTHLIKTRGQQVTLRCSPKSGHDTVSWYQQALGQGPQFIFQYYEEEERQRGNFPDRFSGHQFPNYSSELNVNALLLGDSALYLCASSPPTAAEQYFGPGTRLTVT.

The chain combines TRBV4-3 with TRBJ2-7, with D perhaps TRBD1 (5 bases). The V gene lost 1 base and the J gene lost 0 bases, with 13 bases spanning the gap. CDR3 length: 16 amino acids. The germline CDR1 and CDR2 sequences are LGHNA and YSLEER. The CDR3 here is CASSQGAWGSSYEQYF. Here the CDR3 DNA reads TGCGCCAGCAGCCAAGGCGCGTGGGGCAGCTCCTACGAGCAGTACTTC.

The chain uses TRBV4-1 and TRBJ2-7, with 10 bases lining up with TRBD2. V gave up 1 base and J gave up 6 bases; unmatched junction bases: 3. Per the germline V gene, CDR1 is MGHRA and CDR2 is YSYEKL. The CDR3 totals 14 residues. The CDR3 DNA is TGCGCCAGCAGCCAAGGAGCGGGAGGGCTCGAGCAGTACTTC. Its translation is CASSQGAGGLEQYF.

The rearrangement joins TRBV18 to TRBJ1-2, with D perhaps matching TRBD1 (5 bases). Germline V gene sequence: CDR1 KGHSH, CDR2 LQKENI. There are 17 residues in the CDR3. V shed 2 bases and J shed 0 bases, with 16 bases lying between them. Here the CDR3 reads CASSPSTGSYSNYGYTF. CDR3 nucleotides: TGTGCCAGCTCACCAAGTACAGGAAGCTACTCTAACTATGGCTACACCTTC.

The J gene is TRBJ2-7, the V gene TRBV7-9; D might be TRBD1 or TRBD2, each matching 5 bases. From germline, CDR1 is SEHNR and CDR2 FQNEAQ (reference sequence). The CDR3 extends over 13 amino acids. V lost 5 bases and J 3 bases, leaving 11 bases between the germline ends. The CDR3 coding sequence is TGTGCCAGCAGCGCTACGGGACGCTACGAGCAGTACTTC. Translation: CASSATGRYEQYF.

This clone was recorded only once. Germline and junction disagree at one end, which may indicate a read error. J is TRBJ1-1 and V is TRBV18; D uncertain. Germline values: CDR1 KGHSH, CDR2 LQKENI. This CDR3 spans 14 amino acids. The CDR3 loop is CASSPPARGTEAFF. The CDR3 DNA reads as TGTGCCAGCTCTCCACCAGCCCGAGGCACTGAAGCTTTCTTT.

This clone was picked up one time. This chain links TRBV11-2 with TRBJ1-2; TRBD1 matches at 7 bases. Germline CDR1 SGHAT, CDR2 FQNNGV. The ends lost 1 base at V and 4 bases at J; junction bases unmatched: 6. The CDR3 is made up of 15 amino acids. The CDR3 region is CASSLGVTGIYGYTF. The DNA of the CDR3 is TGTGCCAGCAGCTTAGGCGTGACAGGGATCTATGGCTACACCTTC.

CDR3 in amino acids: CASATGWSTDTQYF. In DNA form, the CDR3 reads TGTGCCAGCGCGACAGGGTGGAGCACAGATACGCAGTATTTT. V is TRBV6-6 and J is TRBJ2-3, with TRBD1 matching over 7 bases. The CDR3 runs 14 residues. Germline trimming cut 8 bases from V and 0 bases from J; bases unmatched to any gene: 5. Germline CDR1 is MNHNY and CDR2 is SVGAGI (reference sequence).

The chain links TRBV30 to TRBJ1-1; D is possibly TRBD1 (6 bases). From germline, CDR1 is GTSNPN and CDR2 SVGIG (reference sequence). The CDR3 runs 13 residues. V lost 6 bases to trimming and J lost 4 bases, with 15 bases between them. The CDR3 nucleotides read TGTGCCTGTCTCCGGGGGCGCTTCACTGAAGCTTTCTTT. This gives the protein CACLRGRFTEAFF.

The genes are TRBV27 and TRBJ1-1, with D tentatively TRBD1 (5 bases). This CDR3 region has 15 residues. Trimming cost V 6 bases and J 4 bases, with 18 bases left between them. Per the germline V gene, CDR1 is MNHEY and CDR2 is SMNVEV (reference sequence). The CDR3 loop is CASSLGTLLGTEAFF. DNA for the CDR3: TGTGCCAGCAGCCTCGGGACTCTTCTCGGCACTGAAGCTTTCTTT.